Listed here is a single TCR beta chain. This clonotype was observed at least ten times. What this receptor recognizes is not known. Base qualities are not provided; no much larger clone lies one nucleotide away. A patient counted as having stable Graves' hyperthyroidism if no progression to ophthalmopathy occurred over 18 months of follow-up. The hyperthyroidism patients were between 18 and 65 years old and newly diagnosed, with a disease duration of less than 2 months. Any patient with an uncontrolled infection, another autoimmune disease, pregnancy or lactation was excluded. Diagnoses were based on clinical symptoms, serum thyroxine and TRAb, thyroid ultrasound and orbital computed tomography. PBMCs were separated from 7.5 to 10 ml of fresh peripheral blood using Ficoll-Paque density gradient centrifugation. Total RNA was extracted with Trizol reagent, and quality was checked on an Agilent 2100 Bioanalyzer.

The sample originates from a study of T cells in Graves' hyperthyroidism and ophthalmopathy (dated by TCRdb to between 2017 and 2020). Regarding the research as a whole: Peripheral blood was sampled at the time of initial diagnosis, prior to any treatment. TCR V-J signatures able to tell the groups apart were searched for in a discovery cohort of more than 90 patients, of whom over 40 had Graves' ophthalmopathy and 57 had stable Graves' hyperthyroidism. Whether ophthalmopathy could be predicted prospectively was tested in an independent validation cohort made up of about 18 hyperthyroidism patients plus 17 patients who later progressed to ophthalmopathy. For training and testing, the 100 or so patients in the discovery cohort were randomly divided in a 7:3 ratio. In addition, the study compared T-cell repertoires in thyroid tissue and in blood from 6 or 7 Graves' hyperthyroidism patients. After sampling, hyperthyroidism patients received methimazole starting at 30 mg daily, and ophthalmopathy patients received high-dose intravenous methylprednisolone. The paper reports TCR Vbeta CDR3 sequencing of fewer than 150 peripheral blood samples: 40 or so ophthalmopathy, under 85 hyperthyroidism and around 17 progressor patients.

Sequences SGHTA (CDR1) and FQGNSA (CDR2) are obtained from the germline V gene. The trim is 3 bases for V and 3 bases for J, with a gap of 11 bases between the germline ends. There are 14 amino acids in the CDR3, from cysteine to phenylalanine inclusive. Solely the CDR3 DNA is kept, with 42 bases framed from the first base. Amplification of TCR beta CDR3 regions was carried out from RNA transcripts. For the first round of RT-PCR on the TCR CDR3, the HTBI primer set was used together with the Qiagen OneStep RT-PCR kit. Libraries were constructed in a second round of multiplex PCR, after which size selection and purification were performed. Paired-end sequencing of the libraries was performed with 100 bp reads on an Illumina HiSeq2000. In the paper's pipeline: SOAPnuke was used to process the raw data, with reads discarded if the reads contained adapters or uncalled bases, had a mean Phred below 15, or lacked an exact constant-primer or identifier match. High-quality paired reads were merged using COPE v1.2.5, and each unique nucleotide sequence was defined as a clonotype. MiTCR v1.1 was used to align clonotypes to the IMGT TRBV, TRBD and TRBJ reference segments. Analysis was restricted to V-J combinations with a frequency above 0.0001, which covered 99.2% of repertoires. A TCS score was defined as the ratio of F50 (clonal expansion) to E x V (chaos), with BLOSUM62-based TCRdist applied between CDR3 peptides within each V-J. Welch's t-statistics and random forest reduced fewer than 600 V-J features to under 15, which were used in a naive Bayes classifier (R e1071). TCRdb reanalyzed the raw reads on its own, using fastp at Q25 for trimming and MiXCR for clone calling, and kept in-frame beta chains. One record per CDR3 amino acid sequence lists the most common genes and DNA. The V and J calls, along with clone size, are taken from TCRdb and not from the paper's own processing. A total of 550,000 to 600,000 distinct CDR3 sequences appear in this sample, 16% of them only once. Clones ranked in the top ten supply 15% to 20% of the sample.

Broad study findings and their caveats: In validation, progression to ophthalmopathy was predicted by the model with more than 65% sensitivity and roughly 76% specificity, a median of approximately 6.5 months before onset. Sample size was not statistically predetermined, and investigators were not blinded to group allocation. Most expanded thyroid clonotypes (frequency above 0.001) were also found in blood, which suggests that blood repertoires may mirror thyroid immune responses. A model built on a 13 V-J signature distinguished ophthalmopathy from stable hyperthyroidism, reaching approximately 89% sensitivity and about 81% specificity in cross-validation and 80%/75% in testing.

This clonotype originated in a woman aged 18-30 years with Graves' hyperthyroidism. The chain is encoded by TRBV7-2 joined to TRBJ1-2; matching of 5 bases hints at TRBD1 as the D gene. The sample comprised blood. This receptor has the CDR3 CASSFRGADYGYTF. The nucleotide sequence is TGTGCCAGCAGCTTTCGGGGCGCTGACTATGGCTACACCTTC.